The entry below describes one T cell receptor beta chain. Sequencing was performed with immunoSEQ multiplex PCR; in TCRdb, only in-frame clones are kept and a portion is missing. The sample records about 160,000 clones, roughly 80% being singletons. From germline, CDR1 is MDHEN and CDR2 SYDVKM. After removal of 7 bases from V and 7 bases from J, the junction contained 13 bases not matched to a gene. The CDR3 has 15 residues. These data are taken from a study of cytomegalovirus exposure and HLA in healthy donors. The rearrangement uses TRBV28 and TRBJ1-5, with 7 nucleotides matching TRBD1. The clonotype comes from a man under 40 in good health and CMV-seropositive. The specimen sequenced was PBMCs. The CDR3 sequence is CASTVERGQGQPQHF. The DNA for the CDR3 is TGTGCCAGCACCGTGGAGAGGGGGCAAGGCCAGCCCCAGCATTTT. Filled out from reference TRBV28 and TRBJ1-5, the complete variable domain reads DVKVTQSSRYLVKRTGEKVFLECVQDMDHENMFWYRQDPGLGLRLIYFSYDVKMKEKGDIPEGYSVSREKKERFSLILESASTNQTSMYLCASTVERGQGQPQHFGDGTRLSIL.